The 12 T cell receptor beta chains listed next were all sequenced from one sample in a study of T cell repertoires in cytomegalovirus infection. The antigens these receptors bind are not known. MiXCR was run by TCRdb on the reads, yielding one entry per CDR3 protein. The sample records fewer than 650,000 distinct CDR3 sequences, approximately 40% being singletons. Sequences were derived from cultured PBMCs, sampled from culture after CMV antigen stimulation. These receptors all stem from a human donor in good health (CMV status not recorded). Some clones in this sample may be carry-over from other donors' samples.

The chain is built from TRBV29-1 and TRBJ2-5; D perhaps matches TRBD2 (6 bases). V gave up 6 bases and J gave up 2 bases, with 19 bases separating them. Germline CDR1 is SQVTM and CDR2 is ANQGSEA. The CDR3 has 15 amino acids. CDR3 loop: CSVTLSGDIQETQYF. Here the CDR3 DNA reads TGCAGCGTCACCTTATCGGGAGATATACAAGAGACCCAGTACTTC.

This clonotype occurred once. The chain joins TRBV12-3 or TRBV12-4 to TRBJ2-1; TRBD2 agrees at 7 bases. With 2 bases clipped from V and 9 bases from J, the junction kept 10 bases outside the gene matches. The CDR3 runs 15 residues. The CDR3 DNA reads as TGTGCCAGCAGTTTAAGGTCGGGAGGTAAGGGTGAGCAGTTCTTC. Its translation is CASSLRSGGKGEQFF.

The chain couples TRBV7-6 to TRBJ2-5, with TRBD2 identical over 13 bases. CDR3 size: 15 residues. The V and J ends lost 5 bases and 2 bases, in that order; junction bases with no gene match: 2. Per germline, CDR1 SGHVS and CDR2 FNYEAQ. DNA for the CDR3: TGTGCCAGCAGCGGGACTAGCGGGGATCAAGAGACCCAGTACTTC. This gives the protein CASSGTSGDQETQYF.

This clonotype was seen at least ten times. J is TRBJ2-3 and V is TRBV2; the match to TRBD1 covers 8 bases. Germline CDR1 reads SNHLY; CDR2 reads FYNNEI. After removal of 3 bases from V and 1 base from J, the junction contained 0 bases not matched to a gene. The CDR3 is made up of 14 amino acids. CDR3 coding DNA: TGTGCCAGCAGTGAGGACAGGGGCACAGATACGCAGTATTTT. It translates to CASSEDRGTDTQYF.

The rearrangement joins TRBV28 to TRBJ2-5, with 11 positions matching TRBD2. In germline, CDR1 is MDHEN, CDR2 SYDVKM. This CDR3 spans 16 amino acids. V shed 5 bases, J shed 5 bases, and the junction held 10 bases outside the gene matches. CDR3 amino acids: CASSPPLAGGRETQYF. The CDR3 nucleotides read TGTGCCAGCAGTCCCCCCTTAGCGGGGGGGCGTGAGACCCAGTACTTC.

Written as DNA, the CDR3 is TGTGCCAGCAGCCCGGGCCCGGTGGGACTAACTAGCACAGATACGCAGTATTTT. This translates into CASSPGPVGLTSTDTQYF. The chain combines TRBV5-6 with TRBJ2-3; 7 bases align to TRBD2. The length of the CDR3 is 18 residues. V was pared by 4 bases and J by 0 bases, with 14 bases of the junction left unmatched. Germline V lookup: CDR1 SGHDT, CDR2 YYEEEE. The variable domain in full, with the rest retrieved from reference TRBV5-6 and TRBJ2-3, is DAGVTQSPTHLIKTRGQQVTLRCSPKSGHDTVSWYQQALGQGPQFIFQYYEEEERQRGNFPDRFSGHQFPNYSSELNVNALLLGDSALYLCASSPGPVGLTSTDTQYFGPGTRLTVL.

V gene TRBV20-1 combines with J gene TRBJ2-3; 9 positions agree with TRBD2. Germline V gene data show CDR1 as DFQATT and CDR2 as SNEGSKA (reference sequence). The CDR3 runs 14 residues. V gave up 5 bases and J gave up 3 bases; unmatched junction bases: 6. The CDR3 spells CSAGPGLATDTQYF. CDR3 nucleotide sequence: TGCAGTGCTGGACCGGGACTAGCTACAGATACGCAGTATTTT.

This clonotype has more than one count but fewer than ten. The rearrangement uses TRBV7-2 and TRBJ2-1; D tentatively fits TRBD1 or TRBD2 (6 bases each). The germline gives CDR1 SGHTA, CDR2 FQGNSA. The CDR3 is 14 residues long. Trimming took off 3 bases at V and 16 bases at J, with 22 bases between the two ends. CDR3 in amino acids: CASSFTRGARLGFF. Written as DNA, the CDR3 is TGTGCCAGCAGCTTCACGAGGGGGGCGCGCCTGGGATTCTTC.

The chain couples TRBV12-3 or TRBV12-4 to TRBJ1-2; D unresolved. The CDR3 loop spans 14 amino acids. Trimming stripped 6 bases from V and 0 bases from J, with 11 bases between. The CDR3 DNA follows: TGTGCCAGCAGCGAACAGAATTCTAACTATGGCTACACCTTC. It yields the protein CASSEQNSNYGYTF.

The V call is TRBV15, the J call TRBJ2-1; tentatively, D is TRBD2 (7 bases). This CDR3 region has 16 residues. The germline gives CDR1 LNHNV, CDR2 YYDKDF (reference sequence). The V end lost 0 bases, the J end lost 8 bases, and 17 bases lay between the germline ends. This CDR3 reads CATSRDNLRGRDEQFF. The CDR3 nucleotides read TGTGCCACCAGCAGAGACAACTTAAGGGGGAGGGATGAGCAGTTCTTC.

This clonotype turned up a few times. The V call is TRBV7-9, the J call TRBJ2-1, with 9 bases fitting TRBD1. The CDR3 runs to 17 residues. In germline, CDR1 is SEHNR, CDR2 FQNEAQ (reference sequence). Trimming at V came to 0 bases and at J to 3 bases, leaving 6 bases not matched to a gene. The CDR3 nucleotides read TGTGCCAGCAGCTTAGCGGGACAGGGTAACTACTACAATGAGCAGTTCTTC. Translating gives CASSLAGQGNYYNEQFF. Variable domain in full (rest from reference TRBV7-9 and TRBJ2-1): DTGVSQNPRHKITKRGQNVTFRCDPISEHNRLYWYRQTLGQGPEFLTYFQNEAQLEKSRLLSDRFSAERPKGSFSTLEIQRTEQGDSAMYLCASSLAGQGNYYNEQFFGPGTRLTVL.

The gene calls are TRBV11-2 and TRBJ2-3; possibly TRBD2 for D (6 bases). V was pared by 5 bases and J by 3 bases, with 18 bases between. This CDR3 contains 16 residues. Looked up from germline, CDR1 is SGHAT and CDR2 is FQNNGV. The CDR3: CASSPTGRGATDTQYF. The CDR3, as DNA: TGTGCCAGCAGCCCCACGGGGCGGGGCGCTACAGATACGCAGTATTTT.